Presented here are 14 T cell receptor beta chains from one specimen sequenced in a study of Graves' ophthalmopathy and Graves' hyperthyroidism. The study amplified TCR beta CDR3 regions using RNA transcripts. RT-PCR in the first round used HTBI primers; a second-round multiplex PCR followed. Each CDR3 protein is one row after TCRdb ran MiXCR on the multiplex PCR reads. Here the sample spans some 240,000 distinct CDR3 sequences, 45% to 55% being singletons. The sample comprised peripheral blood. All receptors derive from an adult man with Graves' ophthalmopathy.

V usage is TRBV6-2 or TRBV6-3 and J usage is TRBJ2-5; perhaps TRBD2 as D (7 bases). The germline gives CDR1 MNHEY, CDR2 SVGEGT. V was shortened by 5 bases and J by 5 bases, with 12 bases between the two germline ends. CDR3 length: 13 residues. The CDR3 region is CASSPGGRETQYF. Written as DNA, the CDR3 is TGTGCCAGCAGTCCGGGGGGCCGTGAGACCCAGTACTTC.

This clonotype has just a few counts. CDR3 amino acids: CSARDIAGGPYEQYF. The CDR3 nucleotides are TGCAGTGCTAGAGACATAGCGGGAGGGCCTTACGAGCAGTACTTC. The chain joins TRBV20-1 to TRBJ2-7, with TRBD2 matching over 11 bases. Germline V CDR1 and CDR2: DFQATT, SNEGSKA (reference sequence). The CDR3 is 15 residues long. Trimming took 0 bases from V and 4 from J; bases not matched to a gene: 5.

CDR3 sequence: CASSYSGQGVSYEQYF. Written as DNA, the CDR3 is TGTGCCAGCAGTTACTCAGGGCAGGGCGTTTCCTACGAGCAGTACTTC. The chain carries TRBV6-5 and TRBJ2-7; a weak D match, TRBD1 (5 bases). Trimming shortened V by 0 bases and J by 1 base, and 13 bases separated the two germline ends. In germline, CDR1 is MNHEY, CDR2 SVGAGI. CDR3 length: 16 amino acids.

The CDR3 nucleotides are TGTGCCAGTAAGGTTCCTGGAGGGAACACTGAAGCTTTCTTT. This codes for CASKVPGGNTEAFF. V usage is TRBV19 and J usage is TRBJ1-1; no clear D. This CDR3 is 14 amino acids long. The V gene lost 7 bases and the J gene lost 1 base, with 13 bases spanning the gap. Germline-derived CDR1 and CDR2 are LNHDA and SQIVND (reference sequence).

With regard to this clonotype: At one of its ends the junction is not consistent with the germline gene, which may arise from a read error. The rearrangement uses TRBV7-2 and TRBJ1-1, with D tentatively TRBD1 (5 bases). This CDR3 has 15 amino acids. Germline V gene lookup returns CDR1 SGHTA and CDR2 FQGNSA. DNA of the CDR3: TGCGCCAGCAGCTTGCAACAGGAGATGAACACTGAAGCTTTCTTT. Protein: CASSLQQEMNTEAFF.

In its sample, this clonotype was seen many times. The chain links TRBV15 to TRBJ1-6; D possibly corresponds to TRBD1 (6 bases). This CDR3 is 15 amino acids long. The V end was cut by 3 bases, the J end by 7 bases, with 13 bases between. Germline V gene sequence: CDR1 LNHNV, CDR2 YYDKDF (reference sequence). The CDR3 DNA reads TGTGCCACCAGCAGGCACCGGGACACAAATTCACCCCTCCACTTT. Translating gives CATSRHRDTNSPLHF.

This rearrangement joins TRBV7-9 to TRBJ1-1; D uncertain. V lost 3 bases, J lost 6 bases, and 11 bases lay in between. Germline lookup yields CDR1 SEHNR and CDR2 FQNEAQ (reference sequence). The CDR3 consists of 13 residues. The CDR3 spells CASSFTSKAEAFF. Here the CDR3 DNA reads TGTGCCAGCAGCTTTACCAGTAAAGCTGAAGCTTTCTTT.

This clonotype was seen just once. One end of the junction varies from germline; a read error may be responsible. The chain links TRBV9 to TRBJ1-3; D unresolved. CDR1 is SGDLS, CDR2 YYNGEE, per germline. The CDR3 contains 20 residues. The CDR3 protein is CASSVGWEGDGRDSGNTIYF. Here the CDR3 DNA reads TGCGCCAGCAGCGTAGGGTGGGAAGGAGACGGCCGGGACTCTGGAAACACCATATATTTT.

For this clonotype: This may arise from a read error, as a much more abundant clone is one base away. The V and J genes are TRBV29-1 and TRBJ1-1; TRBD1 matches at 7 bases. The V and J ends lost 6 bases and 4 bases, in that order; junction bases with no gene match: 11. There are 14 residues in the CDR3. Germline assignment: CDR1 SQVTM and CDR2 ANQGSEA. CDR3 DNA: TGCAGCGTCGACAAGGGGGCAGTTGGCACTGAAGCTTTCTTT. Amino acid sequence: CSVDKGAVGTEAFF.

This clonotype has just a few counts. In nucleotides, the CDR3 is TGCAGTGCTAGAGATTACTTGGGACAACTCCAAGAGACCCAGTACTTC. This encodes CSARDYLGQLQETQYF. The rearrangement uses TRBV20-1 and TRBJ2-5, with D maybe TRBD1 (6 bases). This CDR3 has 16 amino acids. Germline CDR1 and CDR2: DFQATT and SNEGSKA (reference sequence). V lost 0 bases to trimming and J lost 1 base, with 15 bases between them.

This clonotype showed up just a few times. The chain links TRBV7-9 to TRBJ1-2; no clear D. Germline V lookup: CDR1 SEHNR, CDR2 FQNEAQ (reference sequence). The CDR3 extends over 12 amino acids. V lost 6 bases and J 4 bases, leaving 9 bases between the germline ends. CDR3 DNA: TGTGCCAGCAGTTCCGGACCCTATGGCTACACCTTC. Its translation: CASSSGPYGYTF.

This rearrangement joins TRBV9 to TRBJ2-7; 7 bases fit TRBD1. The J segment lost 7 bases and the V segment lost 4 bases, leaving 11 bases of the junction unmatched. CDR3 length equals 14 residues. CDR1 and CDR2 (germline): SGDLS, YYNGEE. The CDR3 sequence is CASSRLTGDREQYF. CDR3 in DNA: TGTGCCAGCAGCCGATTAACAGGGGACAGAGAGCAGTACTTC.

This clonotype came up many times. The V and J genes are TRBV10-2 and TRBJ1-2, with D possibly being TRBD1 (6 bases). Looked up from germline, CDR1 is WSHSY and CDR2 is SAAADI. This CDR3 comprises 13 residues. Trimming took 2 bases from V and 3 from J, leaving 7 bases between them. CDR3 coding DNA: TGCGCCAGCAGTGAGGAGGGGGACTATGGCTACACCTTC. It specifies CASSEEGDYGYTF.

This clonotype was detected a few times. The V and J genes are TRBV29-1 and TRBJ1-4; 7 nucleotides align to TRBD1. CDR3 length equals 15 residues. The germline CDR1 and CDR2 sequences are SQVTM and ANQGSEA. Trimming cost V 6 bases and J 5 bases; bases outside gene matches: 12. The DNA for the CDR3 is TGCAGCGTCCAGGGGGGACCGTACGGAAATGAAAAACTGTTTTTT. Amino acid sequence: CSVQGGPYGNEKLFF.